The T cell receptor (beta chain) under discussion was sequenced for a study of blood T cell repertoires in COVID-19. The germline CDR1 and CDR2 sequences are SQVTM and ANQGSEA. V lost 2 bases to trimming and J lost 3 bases, with 11 bases between them. The CDR3 is made up of 13 amino acids. Clinical histories supplied by participants themselves formed the basis of cohort assignment. Clones were sequenced by immunoSEQ multiplex PCR, and TCRdb holds only the in-frame ones, with some missing. The sample holds roughly 58,000 clones, roughly two thirds seen once. The clonotype comes from a woman aged 60-75 years who had been exposed to COVID-19. Material for sequencing was PBMCs or T cells enriched from blood (not recorded which). The gene calls are TRBV29-1 and TRBJ2-7; a possible D gene is TRBD1 (6 bases). The chain's CDR3 is CSVELGASYEQYF. For the CDR3, the DNA is TGCAGCGTTGAACTGGGGGCAAGCTACGAGCAGTACTTC.